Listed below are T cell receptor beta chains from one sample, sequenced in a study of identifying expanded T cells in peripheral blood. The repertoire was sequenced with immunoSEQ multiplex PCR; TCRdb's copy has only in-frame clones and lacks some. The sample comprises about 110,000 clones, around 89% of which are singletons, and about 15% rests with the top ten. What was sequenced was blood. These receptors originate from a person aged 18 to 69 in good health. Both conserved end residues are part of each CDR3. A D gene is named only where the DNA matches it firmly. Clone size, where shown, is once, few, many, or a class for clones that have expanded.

CDR3 DNA: TGTGCCAGCAGCTTTCCTCCGGGGCGACTAAATGTTTATGGCTACACCTTC; CDR3 protein: CASSFPPGRLNVYGYTF; J gene: TRBJ1-2; V gene: TRBV7-2; D gene: -; clone size: -
CDR3 DNA: TGTGCCAGCAGCTTGGTCCCCAGTGCCTACGAGCAGTACTTC; CDR3 protein: CASSLVPSAYEQYF; J gene: TRBJ2-7; V gene: TRBV7-6; D gene: -; clone size: -
CDR3 DNA: TGTGCCAGCAGTTACTCGAGGGGCCAAAAACTGTTTTTT; CDR3 protein: CASSYSRGQKLFF; J gene: TRBJ1-4; V gene: TRBV6-5; D gene: -; clone size: -
CDR3 DNA: TGTGCCAGCAGTTCCGGGACAGTAGCTGGCTACACCTTC; CDR3 protein: CASSSGTVAGYTF; J gene: TRBJ1-2; V gene: TRBV6-6; D gene: TRBD1; clone size: once
CDR3 DNA: TGTGCCAGCAAAGGTACGGGAGAGACTGAAGCTTTCTTT; CDR3 protein: CASKGTGETEAFF; J gene: TRBJ1-1; V gene: TRBV2; D gene: -; clone size: -
CDR3 DNA: TGTGCCAGCAGCTTGATGGGGGCGGATTATCAGCCCCAGCATTTT; CDR3 protein: CASSLMGADYQPQHF; J gene: TRBJ1-5; V gene: TRBV5-6; D gene: -; clone size: -
CDR3 DNA: TGTGCCAGCAGCCAGATGGGGGGTCAATATGGCTACACCTTC; CDR3 protein: CASSQMGGQYGYTF; J gene: TRBJ1-2; V gene: TRBV5-4; D gene: -; clone size: once
CDR3 DNA: TGTGCCAGCGGCCAAGAATCGGGTGCCCAGCATTTT; CDR3 protein: CASGQESGAQHF; J gene: TRBJ1-5; V gene: TRBV5-8; D gene: -; clone size: -
CDR3 DNA: TGCGCCAGCAGCCAAGTTGCGGGAGTCAACACTGAAGCTTTCTTT; CDR3 protein: CASSQVAGVNTEAFF; J gene: TRBJ1-1; V gene: TRBV4-1; D gene: -; clone size: -
CDR3 DNA: TGTGCCAGCAGTGCGGCCGAGCAGTTCTTC; CDR3 protein: CASSAAEQFF; J gene: TRBJ2-1; V gene: TRBV2; D gene: -; clone size: -
CDR3 DNA: TGCGCCAGCAGCCAAGATAGCGTAGGCCCAACCAACGTCCTGACTTTC; CDR3 protein: CASSQDSVGPTNVLTF; J gene: TRBJ2-6; V gene: TRBV4-3; D gene: -; clone size: -
CDR3 DNA: TGTGCCAGCAGCTTAGAGGGGACAGGGGGGGATACGCAGTATTTT; CDR3 protein: CASSLEGTGGDTQYF; J gene: TRBJ2-3; V gene: TRBV7-8; D gene: TRBD1; clone size: -
CDR3 DNA: TGTGCCAGCAGCTTCTACCGGCGGGGGGGCACAGATACGCAGTATTTT; CDR3 protein: CASSFYRRGGTDTQYF; J gene: TRBJ2-3; V gene: TRBV5-4; D gene: TRBD2; clone size: -
CDR3 DNA: TGTGCCAGCAGTGTTCATACAGGGGACGGCTACACCTTC; CDR3 protein: CASSVHTGDGYTF; J gene: TRBJ1-2; V gene: TRBV6-1; D gene: TRBD1; clone size: -
CDR3 DNA: TGCGCCAGCAGCTTGGCCTTGGACAGGGGGAGGAGGGACTATGGCTACACCTTC; CDR3 protein: CASSLALDRGRRDYGYTF; J gene: TRBJ1-2; V gene: TRBV5-1; D gene: TRBD1; clone size: -
CDR3 DNA: TGTGCCAGCAGCCTGTTTCTAGCTGACTCCTACGAGCAGTACTTC; CDR3 protein: CASSLFLADSYEQYF; J gene: TRBJ2-7; V gene: TRBV7-9; D gene: -; clone size: -
CDR3 DNA: TGTGCCAGCAGTTTCCGGGGGGGCCGAACCGGGGAGCTGTTTTTT; CDR3 protein: CASSFRGGRTGELFF; J gene: TRBJ2-2; V gene: TRBV28; D gene: TRBD2; clone size: -
CDR3 DNA: TGTGCCAGCAGCTTCGGACTAGCGGGGGGATCGGGTTCGGCAGGTACGCAGTATTTT; CDR3 protein: CASSFGLAGGSGSAGTQYF; J gene: TRBJ2-3; V gene: TRBV5-6; D gene: TRBD2; clone size: -
CDR3 DNA: TGCGCCAGCAGCGCCGGACAGGGATCAGAGACCCAGTACTTC; CDR3 protein: CASSAGQGSETQYF; J gene: TRBJ2-5; V gene: TRBV5-1; D gene: TRBD1; clone size: -
CDR3 DNA: TGTGCCAGCAGCTTGGGGATGGTCGAAATTGGCTACACCTTC; CDR3 protein: CASSLGMVEIGYTF; J gene: TRBJ1-2; V gene: TRBV5-4; D gene: -; clone size: -
CDR3 DNA: TGTGCCTCCGGTCCGGGACATCACAATTCACCCCTCCACTTT; CDR3 protein: CASGPGHHNSPLHF; J gene: TRBJ1-6; V gene: TRBV7-2; D gene: -; clone size: -
CDR3 DNA: TGTGCCAGCAGCTTAGCCCAGGGGCGCTCTGGAAACACCATATATTTT; CDR3 protein: CASSLAQGRSGNTIYF; J gene: TRBJ1-3; V gene: TRBV7-2; D gene: -; clone size: -
CDR3 DNA: TGTGCCAGCTCACCTGACAGGGGGCGAGGGTTGAACACTGAAGCTTTCTTT; CDR3 protein: CASSPDRGRGLNTEAFF; J gene: TRBJ1-1; V gene: TRBV18; D gene: TRBD1; clone size: -
CDR3 DNA: TGTGCCAGTAGTAAATACAGGGAAGGAGGAGGGAACTATGGCTACACCTTC; CDR3 protein: CASSKYREGGGNYGYTF; J gene: TRBJ1-2; V gene: TRBV19; D gene: -; clone size: -
CDR3 DNA: TGTGCCAGCAGTCCCCTCTCCCCCGGATACAATCAGCCCCAGCATTTT; CDR3 protein: CASSPLSPGYNQPQHF; J gene: TRBJ1-5; V gene: TRBV27; D gene: -; clone size: -
CDR3 DNA: TGTGCCAGCAGCTCCCACAGCACAGATACGCAGTATTTT; CDR3 protein: CASSSHSTDTQYF; J gene: TRBJ2-3; V gene: TRBV11-1; D gene: -; clone size: -
CDR3 DNA: TGTGCCAGCAGCTTTAGGACCGACGGAGAAAAACTGTTTTTT; CDR3 protein: CASSFRTDGEKLFF; J gene: TRBJ1-4; V gene: TRBV7-9; D gene: -; clone size: -
CDR3 DNA: TGTGCCAGCAGCTTAAACTCCGGGGCCCTTGTCGGGGAGCAGTTCTTC; CDR3 protein: CASSLNSGALVGEQFF; J gene: TRBJ2-1; V gene: TRBV11-3; D gene: -; clone size: -
CDR3 DNA: TGTGCCAGCAGTTTAGGGGACCCGGGGGTCCGGGAGCTGTTTTTT; CDR3 protein: CASSLGDPGVRELFF; J gene: TRBJ2-2; V gene: TRBV27; D gene: -; clone size: -
CDR3 DNA: TGTGCCAGCAGCTCACTAACCCAAGAGACCCAGTACTTC; CDR3 protein: CASSSLTQETQYF; J gene: TRBJ2-5; V gene: TRBV7-2; D gene: -; clone size: -
CDR3 DNA: TGTGCCAGCAGCTTGCCCCTCAGTATAGCGGGGCACAACGAGCAGTACTTC; CDR3 protein: CASSLPLSIAGHNEQYF; J gene: TRBJ2-7; V gene: TRBV7-2; D gene: TRBD2; clone size: many
CDR3 DNA: TGTGCCAGCAGCCCAGCGGGACAGGGGCAAAATCAGCCCCGGCATTTT; CDR3 protein: CASSPAGQGQNQPRHF; J gene: TRBJ1-5; V gene: TRBV6-6; D gene: TRBD1; clone size: -
CDR3 DNA: TGTGCCAGCAGCTTGGCCGCCGGAGCGGGGGCGAACAATGAGCAGTTCTTC; CDR3 protein: CASSLAAGAGANNEQFF; J gene: TRBJ2-1; V gene: TRBV5-4; D gene: TRBD2; clone size: once
CDR3 DNA: TGTGCCAGCAGTGAGTGGACAGGCAATCAGCCCCAGCATTTT; CDR3 protein: CASSEWTGNQPQHF; J gene: TRBJ1-5; V gene: TRBV2; D gene: -; clone size: -
CDR3 DNA: TGCGCCAGCAGCTTGGAGCCCACAGGGGGCCTTATCTCTGGGGCCAACGTCCTGACTTTC; CDR3 protein: CASSLEPTGGLISGANVLTF; J gene: TRBJ2-6; V gene: TRBV5-1; D gene: TRBD1; clone size: -
CDR3 DNA: TGTGCCAGCTCACCAGACAGGGGCCTCAGCACCGGGGAGCTGTTTTTT; CDR3 protein: CASSPDRGLSTGELFF; J gene: TRBJ2-2; V gene: TRBV18; D gene: TRBD1; clone size: -
CDR3 DNA: TGTGCCAGTAGTCCCCGGGGTAAGCGGGATACGCAGTATTTT; CDR3 protein: CASSPRGKRDTQYF; J gene: TRBJ2-3; V gene: TRBV19; D gene: -; clone size: -
CDR3 DNA: TGTGCCAGCAGTCCATATCAAGGGGGGACCTATGGCTACACCTTC; CDR3 protein: CASSPYQGGTYGYTF; J gene: TRBJ1-2; V gene: TRBV27; D gene: -; clone size: -
CDR3 DNA: TGTGCCATCGGGACAGGGGGTAACATTCAGTACTTC; CDR3 protein: CAIGTGGNIQYF; J gene: TRBJ2-4; V gene: TRBV7-9; D gene: TRBD1; clone size: -
CDR3 DNA: TGTGCCATCAGTGATGTAGGGGGCGCAACAGATACGCAGTATTTT; CDR3 protein: CAISDVGGATDTQYF; J gene: TRBJ2-3; V gene: TRBV10-3; D gene: TRBD1; clone size: -
CDR3 DNA: TGTGCCAGCAGTTTTTCGAACGAGCAGTACTTC; CDR3 protein: CASSFSNEQYF; J gene: TRBJ2-7; V gene: TRBV28; D gene: -; clone size: -
CDR3 DNA: TGTGCCAGCAGCGCATCACTAGCGGGGGGCCTCATCACCGGGGAGCTGTTTTTT; CDR3 protein: CASSASLAGGLITGELFF; J gene: TRBJ2-2; V gene: TRBV11-2; D gene: TRBD2; clone size: -
CDR3 DNA: TGTGCCAGTAGTAAGGGTGCAGATCTCTACGAGCAGTACTTC; CDR3 protein: CASSKGADLYEQYF; J gene: TRBJ2-7; V gene: TRBV19; D gene: -; clone size: -
CDR3 DNA: TGTGCCAGCAGCACCAGCTGGGGGGGGACTTACTCCTACGAGCAGTACTTC; CDR3 protein: CASSTSWGGTYSYEQYF; J gene: TRBJ2-7; V gene: TRBV11-2; D gene: TRBD2; clone size: -
CDR3 DNA: TGTGCCAGCAGTGAAGCAGGAGGCGAGCAGTACTTC; CDR3 protein: CASSEAGGEQYF; J gene: TRBJ2-7; V gene: TRBV2; D gene: -; clone size: few
CDR3 DNA: TGTGCCAGCAGCCGCCCAGGGGGCGGTGAGACCCAGTACTTC; CDR3 protein: CASSRPGGGETQYF; J gene: TRBJ2-5; V gene: TRBV7-2; D gene: TRBD1; clone size: -
CDR3 DNA: TGTGCCAGCAGTCCCCAGGGGTCCGGGCAGCCCCAGCATTTT; CDR3 protein: CASSPQGSGQPQHF; J gene: TRBJ1-5; V gene: TRBV6-5; D gene: -; clone size: -
CDR3 DNA: TGTGCCAGCAGTGAAAGTTCGGCAGGCCAAGAGACCCAGTACTTC; CDR3 protein: CASSESSAGQETQYF; J gene: TRBJ2-5; V gene: TRBV6-1; D gene: -; clone size: -
CDR3 DNA: TGTGCCAGCAGTGAAGTTAGGGCGGTGAACACCGGGGAGCTGTTTTTT; CDR3 protein: CASSEVRAVNTGELFF; J gene: TRBJ2-2; V gene: TRBV6-1; D gene: -; clone size: once
CDR3 DNA: TGTGCCAGCAGTATACTAGCTACCTTTGGCAATGAGCAGTTCTTC; CDR3 protein: CASSILATFGNEQFF; J gene: TRBJ2-1; V gene: TRBV6-6; D gene: -; clone size: -
CDR3 DNA: TGTGCCAGCAGTGACTCGAACAGGGGGCTCGACCTCCACTTT; CDR3 protein: CASSDSNRGLDLHF; J gene: TRBJ1-6; V gene: TRBV6-4; D gene: TRBD1; clone size: -
CDR3 DNA: TGTGCCAGCAGCTTAGGAGGACAGCCCCAGCATTTT; CDR3 protein: CASSLGGQPQHF; J gene: TRBJ1-5; V gene: TRBV11-2; D gene: -; clone size: -
CDR3 DNA: TGTGCCAGCTCAGACAACAACTGGGGCAACTCTGGAAACACCATATATTTT; CDR3 protein: CASSDNNWGNSGNTIYF; J gene: TRBJ1-3; V gene: TRBV18; D gene: -; clone size: -
CDR3 DNA: TGTGCCAGCAGTGATGATAGCGGGGTCAATCAGCCCCAGCATTTT; CDR3 protein: CASSDDSGVNQPQHF; J gene: TRBJ1-5; V gene: TRBV2; D gene: -; clone size: -
CDR3 DNA: TGTGCCAGCCTACAGGGGAGGCAGCCCCAGCATTTT; CDR3 protein: CASLQGRQPQHF; J gene: TRBJ1-5; V gene: TRBV28; D gene: TRBD1; clone size: -
CDR3 DNA: TGTGCCAGCAGCAGCGACAGGGAGGGAGGCTACACCTTC; CDR3 protein: CASSSDREGGYTF; J gene: TRBJ1-2; V gene: TRBV27; D gene: TRBD1; clone size: -
CDR3 DNA: TGTGCCAGCAGCTTCGGGGGGCGAAACATTCAGTACTTC; CDR3 protein: CASSFGGRNIQYF; J gene: TRBJ2-4; V gene: TRBV5-6; D gene: -; clone size: -